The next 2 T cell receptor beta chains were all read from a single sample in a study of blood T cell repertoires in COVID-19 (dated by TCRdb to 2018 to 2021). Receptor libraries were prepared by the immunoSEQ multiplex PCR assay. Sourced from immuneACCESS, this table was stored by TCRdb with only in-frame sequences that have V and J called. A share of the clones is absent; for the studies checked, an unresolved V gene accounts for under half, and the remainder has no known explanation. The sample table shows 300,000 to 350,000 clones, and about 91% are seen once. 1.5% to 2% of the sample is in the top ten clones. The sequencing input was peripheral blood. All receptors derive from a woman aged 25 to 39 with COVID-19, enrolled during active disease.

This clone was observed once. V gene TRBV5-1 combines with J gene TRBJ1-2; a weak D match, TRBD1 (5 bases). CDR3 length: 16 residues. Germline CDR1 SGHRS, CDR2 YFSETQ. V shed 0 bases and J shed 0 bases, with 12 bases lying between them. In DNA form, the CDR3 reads TGCGCCAGCAGCTTGGTGCGGGGCCCATCTAACTATGGCTACACCTTC. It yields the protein CASSLVRGPSNYGYTF. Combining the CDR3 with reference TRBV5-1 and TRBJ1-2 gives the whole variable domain KAGVTQTPRYLIKTRGQQVTLSCSPISGHRSVSWYQQTPGQGLQFLFEYFSETQRNKGNFPGRFSGRQFSNSRSEMNVSTLELGDSALYLCASSLVRGPSNYGYTFGSGTRLTVV.

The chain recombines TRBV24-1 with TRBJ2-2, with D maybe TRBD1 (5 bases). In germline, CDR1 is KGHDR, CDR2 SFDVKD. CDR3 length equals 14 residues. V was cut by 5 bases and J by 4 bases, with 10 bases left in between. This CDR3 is CATSVAQGTGELFF. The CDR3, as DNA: TGTGCCACCAGTGTCGCCCAGGGCACCGGGGAGCTGTTTTTT.